This entry lists 14 T cell receptor beta chains sequenced from one sample in a study of cytomegalovirus exposure and HLA in healthy donors. Primers included in the PCR were 60 Vbeta and 13 Jbeta primers. Only in-frame clones appear in the TCRdb table, and some are missing; sequencing was by immunoSEQ multiplex PCR. The sample consists of 150,000 to 200,000 clones, 65% to 85% of them appearing once. The source material was PBMCs. The source is a man aged 40-55 years in good health and CMV-seropositive.

The chain employs TRBV4-3 and TRBJ2-7, with a possible D match to TRBD1 (5 bases). Trimming removed 0 bases from V and 5 bases from J, with 14 bases in between. Germline lookup yields CDR1 LGHNA and CDR2 YSLEER. The CDR3 loop spans 15 amino acids. The CDR3 loop is CASSQDLDLRDEQYF. CDR3 coding DNA: TGCGCCAGCAGCCAAGATCTAGACCTCAGGGACGAGCAGTACTTC.

V gene TRBV5-1 combines with J gene TRBJ2-5; 11 bases map to TRBD2. This CDR3 is built from 16 residues. Germline loops: CDR1 SGHRS, CDR2 YFSETQ. V was clipped by 7 bases and J by 2 bases; unmatched bases: 10. CDR3 sequence: CASGGTSGGRQETQYF. As DNA, the CDR3 is TGCGCCAGCGGGGGTACTAGCGGGGGCCGTCAAGAGACCCAGTACTTC.

The V gene is TRBV6-1, the J gene TRBJ2-3; D might be TRBD2 (6 bases). V was pared by 5 bases and J by 10 bases, with 13 bases between. The CDR3 extends over 12 amino acids. The V gene's germline CDR1 is MNHNS and CDR2 SASEGT. Here the CDR3 reads CASSLVAGPQYF. The CDR3 DNA reads as TGTGCCAGCAGTCTGGTGGCGGGGCCGCAGTATTTT.

The V and J genes are TRBV9 and TRBJ2-7; no clear D. In germline, CDR1 is SGDLS, CDR2 YYNGEE. The germline V and J ends were trimmed by 3 bases and 6 bases, with 13 bases remaining between them. The CDR3 is 13 amino acids. For the CDR3, the DNA is TGTGCCAGCAGCGACTCAGGCTATAGCGAGCAGTACTTC. Translated, it gives CASSDSGYSEQYF.

This clone has more than one count but fewer than ten. This chain uses TRBV10-3 with TRBJ2-2, with TRBD2 matching over 13 bases. Germline V gene data show CDR1 as ENHRY and CDR2 as SYGVKD. There are 16 residues in the CDR3. V dropped 9 bases and J dropped 2; count of bases not matched to a gene: 6. For the CDR3, the DNA is TGTGCCATTTGGACTAGCGGGGGCCCTAACACCGGGGAGCTGTTTTTT. Its translation is CAIWTSGGPNTGELFF.

The J gene is TRBJ2-1, the V gene TRBV14; 8 positions agree with TRBD1. Trimming at V came to 4 bases and at J to 7 bases, leaving 18 bases not matched to a gene. Per the germline V gene, CDR1 is SGHDN and CDR2 is FVKESK. CDR3 length: 18 amino acids. CDR3 in DNA: TGTGCCAGCAGCCGAGCTATAGGGGGACGGACAGGGTGGAATGAGCAGTTCTTC. It specifies CASSRAIGGRTGWNEQFF.

J is TRBJ1-2 and V is TRBV6-6; D is possibly TRBD1 (5 bases). The CDR3 is made up of 13 amino acids. With 5 bases removed from V and 2 bases from J, the gap between germline ends came to 9 bases. The germline V gene has CDR1 MNHNY and CDR2 SVGAGI (reference sequence). DNA of the CDR3: TGTGCCAGCAGTCTACAGGAAAACTATGGCTACACCTTC. Translated: CASSLQENYGYTF.

V gene TRBV6-4 combines with J gene TRBJ2-5; possibly TRBD1 for D (6 bases). V was trimmed by 2 bases and J by 1 base, leaving 14 bases between them. This CDR3 has 16 residues. CDR1 MRHNA and CDR2 SNTAGT come from the germline V gene. CDR3 residues: CASSDQYREFQETQYF. The CDR3 coding sequence is TGTGCCAGCAGTGACCAATACAGGGAATTCCAAGAGACCCAGTACTTC.

The chain is built from TRBV4-3 and TRBJ2-1, with 8 bases that match TRBD2. This CDR3 region has 16 residues. V was clipped by 1 base and J by 4 bases; unmatched bases: 6. CDR1 is LGHNA and CDR2 is YSLEER in the germline V gene. CDR3 protein: CASSQVGGGLYNEQFF. The CDR3 DNA is TGCGCCAGCAGCCAAGTAGGCGGGGGGCTATACAATGAGCAGTTCTTC.

This rearrangement joins TRBV4-3 to TRBJ2-5, with D possibly matching TRBD2 (7 bases). The DNA matches TRBJ2-7 better at its end, which makes the J call doubtful. The CDR3 sequence is 14 residues long. Germline CDR1 LGHNA, CDR2 YSLEER. Written as DNA, the CDR3 is TGCGCCAGCAGCCCTTTCGGGGGGCCCTACGAGCAGTACTTC. This translates into CASSPFGGPYEQYF.

This chain joins TRBV4-3 and TRBJ2-7; 7 bases fit TRBD1. Germline loops: CDR1 LGHNA, CDR2 YSLEER. V lost 2 bases, J lost 3 bases, and 1 base stayed unmatched. The CDR3 consists of 13 residues. This chain's CDR3 is CASSQPGGYEQYF. The DNA of the CDR3 is TGCGCCAGCAGCCAACCAGGGGGCTACGAGCAGTACTTC.

The chain joins TRBV5-1 to TRBJ2-5; 9 positions match TRBD1. The DNA matches TRBJ2-7 better at its end, which makes the J call doubtful. The length of the CDR3 is 14 residues. Germline-derived CDR1 and CDR2 are SGHRS and YFSETQ. The CDR3 nucleotides are TGCGCCAGCAGCTGGGGGACAGGGTCCTACGAGCAGTACTTC. Protein product: CASSWGTGSYEQYF.

The chain couples TRBV11-3 to TRBJ2-2; 8 nucleotides line up with TRBD2. V lost 2 bases to trimming and J lost 2 bases; unmatched junction nucleotides: 10. Germline V gives CDR1 SGHNT, CDR2 YENEEA. This CDR3 region has 18 residues. The CDR3: CASSLRGGGSRNTGELFF. CDR3 DNA sequence: TGTGCCAGCAGCTTAAGGGGCGGGGGGTCCCGAAACACCGGGGAGCTGTTTTTT.

The rearrangement uses TRBV5-4 and TRBJ2-3, with D maybe TRBD2 (6 bases). The CDR3 covers 17 residues. V lost 4 bases and J 1 base, leaving 19 bases between the germline ends. Germline V gene sequence: CDR1 SGHNT, CDR2 YYREEE (reference sequence). The CDR3 bases are TGTGCCAGCAGCCCAGATAGGGGACTGCGCGGCACAGATACGCAGTATTTT. This encodes CASSPDRGLRGTDTQYF.